The clone carrying this T cell receptor beta chain was seen a handful of times. Its matching antigen is unknown. The CDR3 extends over 12 amino acids. Germline CDR1 SGHTA, CDR2 FQGNSA. Trimming at V came to 4 bases and at J to 6 bases, leaving 0 bases not matched to a gene. These data are taken from a study of T-cell memory formation after mild COVID-19. The wider study: TCR clustering was largely donor specific. General study findings and limits: Cross-reactive memory seemingly joined, as some responding clones were found in pre-infection memory.

5'RACE, which relied on constant-segment primers, yielded TCR alpha and TCR beta cDNA libraries carrying sample barcodes and UMIs. TCRdb reprocessed the 5' RACE reads via MiXCR and lists one record per CDR3 protein. The sample includes 150,000 to 200,000 distinct CDR3 sequences, more than 9% of them seen just once. The rearrangement links TRBV7-2 to TRBJ2-7; 10 positions agree with TRBD1. Input material: PBMCs or a T cell subset sorted from them (not recorded which). The source is a man younger than 35 who had mild COVID-19 (a few samples of this study predate the infection). Cell type and time point are not known. The CDR3 loop reads CASSWDRGEQYV. The CDR3 nucleotides read TGTGCCAGCAGCTGGGACAGGGGCGAGCAGTACGTC.